The rows below give T cell receptor beta chains drawn from one sample of a study of T cells expressing NK-cell markers. No DNA is given; TCRdb re-called the 5' RACE reads and lists each CDR3 protein once. The ten most abundant clones cover approximately 1.5% of a sample with about 460,000 distinct CDR3 sequences. The specimen was blood T cells: a sorted CD56 or NKG2C T cell subset, CD4+ or CD8+ T cells, or bulk PBMC T cells (not recorded which). The receptor source for this set is a woman in her fifties or sixties in good health. Both conserved end residues are part of each CDR3.

TRBJ1-1,TRBV3-1,CASSQLRTATEAFF
TRBJ2-3,TRBV20-1,CSASFGGGPSDTQYF
TRBJ1-3,TRBV12-3/TRBV12-4,CASMRGGHGNTIYF
TRBJ1-4,TRBV27,CASSFWGTNEKLFF
TRBJ2-2,TRBV10-3,CAISRTDRGELFF
TRBJ2-1,TRBV24-1,CATSDRRFARYNEQFF
TRBJ1-4,TRBV20-1,CSAKQGAPLSGEKLFF
TRBJ2-1,TRBV14,CASSPETGHEQFF
TRBJ2-3,TRBV12-3/TRBV12-4,CASSLRETDTQYF
TRBJ1-2,TRBV6-5,CASREIIMGGSGYTF
TRBJ1-1,TRBV14,CASRPYGGPEAFF
TRBJ2-5,TRBV15,CATSRDWETQYF
TRBJ2-1,TRBV4-1,CASSPPAGTPYNEQFF
TRBJ2-3,TRBV5-1,CASSAGRARDTQYF
TRBJ2-3,TRBV3-1,CASSQGRVGGMTDTQYF
TRBJ2-1,TRBV5-1,CASSSSLFTTAVINEQFF
TRBJ2-2,TRBV18,CASSPPSVSRSRGDTGELFF
TRBJ2-1,TRBV12-3/TRBV12-4,CASSSGLANNEQFF
TRBJ2-2,TRBV10-3,CAIPTPVGGELFF
TRBJ1-2,TRBV24-1,CATSVARGNYGYTF
TRBJ2-7,TRBV20-1,CSARVAGTPYEQYF
TRBJ2-3,TRBV5-6,CASSLVARDADTQYF